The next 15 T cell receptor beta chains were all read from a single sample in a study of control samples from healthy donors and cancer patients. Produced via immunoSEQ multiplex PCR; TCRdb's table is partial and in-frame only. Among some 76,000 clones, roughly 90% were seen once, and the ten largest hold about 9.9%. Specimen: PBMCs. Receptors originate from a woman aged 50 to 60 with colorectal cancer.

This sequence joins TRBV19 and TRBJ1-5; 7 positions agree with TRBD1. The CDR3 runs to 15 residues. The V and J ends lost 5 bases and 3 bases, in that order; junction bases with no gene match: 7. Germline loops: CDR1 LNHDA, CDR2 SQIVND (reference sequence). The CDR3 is CASSLRDSYNQPQHF. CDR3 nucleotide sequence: TGTGCCAGTAGTCTCCGGGACAGCTACAATCAGCCCCAGCATTTT.

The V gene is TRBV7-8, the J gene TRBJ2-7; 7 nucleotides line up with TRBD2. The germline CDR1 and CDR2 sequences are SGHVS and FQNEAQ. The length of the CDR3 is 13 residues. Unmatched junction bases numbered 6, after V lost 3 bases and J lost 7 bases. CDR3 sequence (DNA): TGTGCCAGCAGCTTTTCGACGGGGGGAGAGCAGTACGTC. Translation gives CASSFSTGGEQYV.

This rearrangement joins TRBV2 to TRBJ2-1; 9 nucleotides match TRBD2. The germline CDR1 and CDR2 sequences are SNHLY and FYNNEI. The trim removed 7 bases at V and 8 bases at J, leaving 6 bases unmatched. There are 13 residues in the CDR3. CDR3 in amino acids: CASTRGGAYEQFF. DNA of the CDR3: TGTGCCAGCACTCGCGGGGGGGCTTATGAGCAGTTCTTC.

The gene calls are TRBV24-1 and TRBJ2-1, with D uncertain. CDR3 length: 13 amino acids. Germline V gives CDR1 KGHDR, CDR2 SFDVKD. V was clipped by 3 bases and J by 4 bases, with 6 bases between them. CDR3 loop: CATSDPNYNEQFF. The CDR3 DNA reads TGTGCCACCAGTGATCCTAATTACAATGAGCAGTTCTTC.

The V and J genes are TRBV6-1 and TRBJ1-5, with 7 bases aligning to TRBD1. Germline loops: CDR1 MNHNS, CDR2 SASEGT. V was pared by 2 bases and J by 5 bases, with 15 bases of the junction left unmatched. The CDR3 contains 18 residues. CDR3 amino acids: CASSELLGQVWGHQPQHF. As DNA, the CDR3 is TGTGCCAGCAGTGAACTCCTTGGACAGGTTTGGGGGCATCAGCCCCAGCATTTT.

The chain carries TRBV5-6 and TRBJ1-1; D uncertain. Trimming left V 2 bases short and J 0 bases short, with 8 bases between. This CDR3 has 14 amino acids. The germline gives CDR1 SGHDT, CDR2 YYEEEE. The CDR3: CASSFTVMNTEAFF. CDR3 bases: TGTGCCAGCAGCTTTACGGTAATGAACACTGAAGCTTTCTTT.

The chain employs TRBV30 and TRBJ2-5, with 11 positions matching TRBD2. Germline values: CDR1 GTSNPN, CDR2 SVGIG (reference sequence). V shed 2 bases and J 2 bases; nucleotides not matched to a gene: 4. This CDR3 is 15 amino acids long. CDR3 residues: CAWSQTSGAQETQYF. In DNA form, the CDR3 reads TGTGCCTGGAGTCAGACTAGCGGGGCACAAGAGACCCAGTACTTC. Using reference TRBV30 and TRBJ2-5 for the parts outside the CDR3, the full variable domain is SQTIHQWPATLVQPVGSPLSLECTVEGTSNPNLYWYRQAAGRGLQLLFYSVGIGQISSEVPQNLSASRPQDRQFILSSKKLLLSDSGFYLCAWSQTSGAQETQYFGPGTRLLVL.

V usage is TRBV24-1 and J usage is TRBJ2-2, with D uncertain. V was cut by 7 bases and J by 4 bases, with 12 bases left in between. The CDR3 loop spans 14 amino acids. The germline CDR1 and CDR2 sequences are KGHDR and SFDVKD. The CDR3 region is CATRGISGTGELFF. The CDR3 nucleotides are TGTGCCACCAGGGGAATATCGGGCACCGGGGAGCTGTTTTTT.

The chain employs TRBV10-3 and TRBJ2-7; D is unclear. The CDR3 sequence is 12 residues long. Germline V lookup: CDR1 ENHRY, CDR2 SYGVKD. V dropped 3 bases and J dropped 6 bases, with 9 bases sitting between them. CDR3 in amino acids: CAISESRLEQYV. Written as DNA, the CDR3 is TGTGCCATCAGTGAAAGCAGACTCGAGCAGTACGTC.

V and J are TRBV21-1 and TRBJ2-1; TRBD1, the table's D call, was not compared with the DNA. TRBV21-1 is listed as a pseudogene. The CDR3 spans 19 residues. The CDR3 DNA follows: TGTGCCAGCAGCAAAGAGGGGACGAAGGGGGATATGACCTACAATGAGCAGTTCTTC. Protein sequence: CASSKEGTKGDMTYNEQFF.

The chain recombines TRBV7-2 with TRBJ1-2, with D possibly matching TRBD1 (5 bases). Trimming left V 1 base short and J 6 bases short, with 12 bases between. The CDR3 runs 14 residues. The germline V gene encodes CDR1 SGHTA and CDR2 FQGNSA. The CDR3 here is CASSLGAGDHGYTF. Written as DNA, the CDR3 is TGTGCCAGCAGCTTAGGAGCCGGGGACCATGGCTACACCTTC.

CDR3 sequence: CASSQTRLAGGDTQYF. Written as DNA, the CDR3 is TGCGCCAGCAGCCAAACCCGACTAGCGGGTGGGGATACGCAGTATTTT. The chain uses TRBV4-3 and TRBJ2-3, with 10 bases matching TRBD2. Germline CDR1 reads LGHNA; CDR2 reads YSLEER. V was pared by 2 bases and J by 6 bases, with 8 bases of the junction left unmatched. The CDR3 has 16 amino acids.

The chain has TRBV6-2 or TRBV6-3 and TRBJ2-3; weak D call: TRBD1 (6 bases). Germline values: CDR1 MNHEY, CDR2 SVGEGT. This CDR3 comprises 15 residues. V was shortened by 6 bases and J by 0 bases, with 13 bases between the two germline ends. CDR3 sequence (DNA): TGTGCCAGCAGCCCTCAGGGGCAGAGCACAGATACGCAGTATTTT. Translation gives CASSPQGQSTDTQYF.

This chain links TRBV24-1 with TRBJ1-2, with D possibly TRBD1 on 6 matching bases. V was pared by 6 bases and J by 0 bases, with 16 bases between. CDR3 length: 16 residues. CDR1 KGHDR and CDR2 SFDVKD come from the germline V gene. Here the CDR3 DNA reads TGTGCCACCAGTACAGGGTTTGGACCGTCTAACTATGGCTACACCTTC. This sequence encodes CATSTGFGPSNYGYTF.

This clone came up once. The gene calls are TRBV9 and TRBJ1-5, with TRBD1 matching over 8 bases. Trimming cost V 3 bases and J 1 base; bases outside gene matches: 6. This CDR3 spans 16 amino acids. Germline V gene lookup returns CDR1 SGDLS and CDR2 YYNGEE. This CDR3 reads CASSAGQGESNQPQHF. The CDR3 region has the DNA TGTGCCAGCAGCGCCGGACAGGGAGAAAGCAATCAGCCCCAGCATTTT.